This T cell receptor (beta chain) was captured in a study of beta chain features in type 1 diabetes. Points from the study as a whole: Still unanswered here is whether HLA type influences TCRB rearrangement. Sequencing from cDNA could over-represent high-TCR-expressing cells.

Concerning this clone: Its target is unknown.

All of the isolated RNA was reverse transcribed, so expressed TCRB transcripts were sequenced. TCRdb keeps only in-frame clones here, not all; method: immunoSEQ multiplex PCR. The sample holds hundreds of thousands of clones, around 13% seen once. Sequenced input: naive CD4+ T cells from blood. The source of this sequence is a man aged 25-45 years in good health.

Written as DNA, the CDR3 is TGTGCCAGCCGCAATGGCACAGATACGCAGTATTTT. It yields the protein CASRNGTDTQYF. This chain joins TRBV14 and TRBJ2-3; no definite D call. This CDR3 spans 12 amino acids. Germline V lookup: CDR1 SGHDN, CDR2 FVKESK. Trimming cost V 8 bases and J 1 base, with 7 bases left between them. The full variable domain, rest sourced from reference TRBV14 and TRBJ2-3, is EAGVTQFPSHSVIEKGQTVTLRCDPISGHDNLYWYRRVMGKEIKFLLHFVKESKQDESGMPNNRFLAERTGGTYSTLKVQPAELEDSGVYFCASRNGTDTQYFGPGTRLTVL.